The 9 T cell receptor beta chains listed next were all sequenced from one sample in a study of shared clonotypes between healthy human individuals. Naive CD8 cells, CD45RO-negative and positively selected for CCR7, excluded terminally differentiated effector memory CD45RA+ cells. Libraries were prepared by immunoSEQ multiplex PCR; TCRdb keeps only in-frame clonotypes and omits some of them. The table includes roughly 1,800,000 clones, about 95% detected once. The sequencing sample was made of naive CD8+ T cells sorted from blood. These receptors came from a young man in good health.

The chain employs TRBV19 and TRBJ2-1; perhaps TRBD2 as D (5 bases). The V gene's germline CDR1 is LNHDA and CDR2 SQIVND (reference sequence). V was trimmed by 4 bases and J by 10 bases, leaving 11 bases between them. There are 12 residues in the CDR3. As DNA, the CDR3 is TGTGCCAGTAGTAGGGCGCGCGGGGAGCAGTTCTTC. Translation gives CASSRARGEQFF.

CDR3 sequence reads: CATRETQYF. CDR3 bases: TGTGCCACTCGGGAGACCCAGTACTTC. This chain links TRBV6-5 with TRBJ2-5; D not resolved. The CDR3 totals 9 residues. Between the trimmed V and J ends, which lost 10 bases and 5 bases, there was a span of 5 bases. Looked up from germline, CDR1 is MNHEY and CDR2 is SVGAGI.

This chain uses TRBV4-1 with TRBJ2-2; D perhaps matches TRBD1 (6 bases). The length of the CDR3 is 15 residues. V shed 1 base and J shed 5 bases, with 11 bases lying between them. Germline V lookup: CDR1 MGHRA, CDR2 YSYEKL. The CDR3 nucleotides read TGCGCCAGCAGCCAAGCGCCAGGGGTGACCGGGGAGCTGTTTTTT. This gives the protein CASSQAPGVTGELFF.

This sequence joins TRBV28 and TRBJ1-5, with a possible D match to TRBD1 (5 bases). The CDR3 covers 13 residues. CDR1 and CDR2 (germline): MDHEN, SYDVKM. V lost 5 bases and J 9 bases, leaving 14 bases between the germline ends. The chain's CDR3 is CASSPLDRTPQHF. The CDR3 coding sequence is TGTGCCAGCAGTCCCCTCGACAGAACGCCCCAGCATTTT.

About this clone: This CDR3 is also generated by other DNA sequences in the sample. This chain uses TRBV5-4 with TRBJ2-7; TRBD2 might be the D (5 bases). With 4 bases removed from V and 4 bases from J, the gap between germline ends came to 9 bases. Germline V gene lookup returns CDR1 SGHNT and CDR2 YYREEE (reference sequence). This CDR3 has 12 residues. CDR3 amino acids: CASSRPGYEQYF. DNA of the CDR3: TGTGCCAGCAGCCGGCCGGGGTACGAGCAGTACTTC.

The chain is built from TRBV28 and TRBJ1-1; 8 bases align to TRBD1. The CDR3 loop spans 12 amino acids. With V trimmed by 6 bases and J by 3 bases, 0 bases remained unmatched. Germline CDR1 MDHEN, CDR2 SYDVKM. As DNA, the CDR3 is TGTGCCAGCAGACAGGGGGACACTGAAGCTTTCTTT. Protein: CASRQGDTEAFF.

The rearrangement uses TRBV21-1 and TRBJ2-7; TRBD1 is the table's D call and was not checked against the DNA. TRBV21-1 is deemed a pseudogene. CDR3 length equals 18 residues. The chain's CDR3 is CASSKLGYGTRGQYEQYF. In nucleotides, the CDR3 is TGTGCCAGCAGCAAACTCGGGTATGGGACCAGGGGCCAATACGAGCAGTACTTC.

This clone occurred a few times. Other DNA sequences in this specimen translate into the identical CDR3. The rearrangement links TRBV2 to TRBJ2-2; D gene ambiguous. Per germline, CDR1 SNHLY and CDR2 FYNNEI. The germline V and J ends were trimmed by 1 base and 7 bases, with 4 bases remaining between them. The CDR3 sequence is 12 residues long. The CDR3 loop is CASSEVRGELFF. The CDR3, as DNA: TGTGCCAGCAGTGAAGTTCGCGGGGAGCTGTTTTTT.

The sample holds one count of this clone. The chain is built from TRBV19 and TRBJ1-5, with a weak D call TRBD1 (6 bases). Germline V gene data show CDR1 as LNHDA and CDR2 as SQIVND (reference sequence). This CDR3 has 18 amino acids. The ends were cut back, 9 bases at V and 0 bases at J, with 24 bases in the middle. DNA for the CDR3: TGTGCCAGCAGCACCTTCGCGACAGGAACTTATAGCAATCAGCCCCAGCATTTT. Its protein is CASSTFATGTYSNQPQHF.